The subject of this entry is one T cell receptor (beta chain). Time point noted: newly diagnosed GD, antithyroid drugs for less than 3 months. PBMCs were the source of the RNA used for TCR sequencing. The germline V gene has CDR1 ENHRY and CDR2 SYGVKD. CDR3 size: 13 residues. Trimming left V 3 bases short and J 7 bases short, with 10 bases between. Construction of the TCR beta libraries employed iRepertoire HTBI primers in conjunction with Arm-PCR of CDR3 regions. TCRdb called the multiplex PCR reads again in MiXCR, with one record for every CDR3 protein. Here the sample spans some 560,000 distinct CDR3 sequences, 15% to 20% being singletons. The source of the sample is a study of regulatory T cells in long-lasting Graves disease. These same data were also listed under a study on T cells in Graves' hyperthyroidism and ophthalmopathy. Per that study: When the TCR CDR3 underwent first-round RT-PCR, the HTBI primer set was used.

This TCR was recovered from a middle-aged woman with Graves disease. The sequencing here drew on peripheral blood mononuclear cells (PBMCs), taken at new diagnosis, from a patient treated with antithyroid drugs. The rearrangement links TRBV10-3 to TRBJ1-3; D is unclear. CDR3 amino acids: CAISDGLRNTIYF. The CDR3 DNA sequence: TGTGCCATCAGTGACGGCCTTCGGAACACCATATATTTT.